This TCR beta chain was recovered during a study of T cells in women clearing cervical HPV infection. As for the study in general: No precancer developed; the control's incident HPV16 infection cleared within 12 months.

As regards this clone: The antigen remains undetermined. The missing CDR3 end, 3 residues past where the read stops, is filled in from the germline J gene.

Profiling relied on immunoSEQ multiplex PCR, and the TCRdb table lists in-frame clones only, not all of them. The listing records about 40,000 clones. Germline lookup yields CDR1 SGHDN and CDR2 FVKESK. This CDR3 comprises 16 residues. V lost 3 bases to trimming and J lost 2 bases; unmatched junction nucleotides: 8. The study's findings and limits: Unknown T-cell numbers per sample may underlie the richness differences. Cases and controls were distinguished at AUC 0.65 to 0.85 by richness and V genes.

The sequenced material came from blood buffy coat. The origin of this receptor is a woman aged 18 to 75 with a cervical HPV16 infection that either progressed to CIN3+ or cleared (not recorded which). V and J are TRBV14 and TRBJ2-5, with TRBD1 matching 8 bases. The chain's CDR3 is CASSQGTGAFQETQYF. CDR3 bases read: TGTGCCAGCAGCCAGGGGACAGGAGCTTTTCAAGAGACC.